These T cell receptor beta chains were read from a single sample in a study of blood T cell repertoires in COVID-19. The repertoire was sequenced with immunoSEQ multiplex PCR; TCRdb's copy has only in-frame clones and lacks some. The table has 450,000 or so clones, 89% seen once. Sequenced sample: peripheral blood. These receptors all stem from a man aged 18 to 29 with COVID-19, enrolled during active disease. Both conserved end residues are part of each CDR3. A D gene is named only where the DNA matches it firmly. Part of the rows lack a size; the others show once, few, many or a class for expanded clones.

cdr3_aa cdr3_nt clone_size v_call d_call j_call
CASSGDRGQAGELFF TGTGCCAGCAGTGGGGACAGGGGGCAGGCCGGGGAGCTGTTTTTT - TRBV2 TRBD1 TRBJ2-2
CAISEASPGGEQYF TGTGCCATCAGTGAAGCGTCCCCCGGTGGCGAGCAGTACTTC - TRBV10-3 - TRBJ2-7
CASSQGAGVNYGYTF TGTGCCAGCAGCCAAGGGGCAGGGGTTAACTATGGCTACACCTTC - TRBV4-2 - TRBJ1-2
CASSRDGQGGTEAFF TGTGCCAGCAGCCGGGACGGCCAGGGGGGCACTGAAGCTTTCTTT once TRBV7-3 TRBD1 TRBJ1-1
CASSPTENEKLFF TGTGCCAGCTCCCCTACTGAGAATGAAAAACTGTTTTTT - TRBV18 - TRBJ1-4
CASSATERASSYNEQFF TGTGCCAGCAGCGCGACAGAGCGGGCTAGCTCCTACAATGAGCAGTTCTTC - TRBV9 - TRBJ2-1
CASSPSAFSGELFF TGTGCCAGCAGCCCTAGCGCTTTCAGCGGGGAGCTGTTTTTT - TRBV7-8 - TRBJ2-2
CASSLSRQPNYGYTF TGTGCCAGCAGTTTATCGCGACAGCCTAATTATGGCTACACCTTC - TRBV27 - TRBJ1-2
CASSLTGQGAGGYTF TGCGCCAGCAGCCTGACGGGACAGGGGGCGGGTGGCTACACCTTC - TRBV4-1 TRBD1 TRBJ1-2
CASSAKDSALGGRLFF TGTGCCAGCAGCGCAAAAGACAGCGCACTAGGGGGAAGACTGTTTTTT - TRBV7-2 - TRBJ1-4
CASNPGQIEAFF TGTGCCAGCAATCCGGGACAGATTGAAGCTTTCTTT - TRBV2 TRBD1 TRBJ1-1
CASSPKLNTEAFF TGTGCCAGTAGTCCGAAGCTTAACACTGAAGCTTTCTTT few TRBV19 - TRBJ1-1
CASSVWGGGNAGELFF TGTGCCAGCAGCGTGTGGGGAGGAGGAAACGCCGGGGAGCTGTTTTTT - TRBV9 - TRBJ2-2
CASSVASGWTGELFF TGTGCCAGCAGCGTAGCTAGCGGGTGGACCGGGGAGCTGTTTTTT - TRBV9 TRBD2 TRBJ2-2
CASSRDRGDQPQHF TGTGCCAGCAGTAGGGACAGGGGCGATCAGCCCCAGCATTTT once TRBV6-5 TRBD1 TRBJ1-5
CATRNYWTGNSPLHF TGTGCCACCAGAAACTATTGGACAGGGAATTCACCCCTCCACTTT - TRBV6-5 TRBD1 TRBJ1-6
CASSFLQGTNYGYTF TGTGCCAGCAGCTTTTTACAGGGGACTAACTATGGCTACACCTTC - TRBV7-9 TRBD1 TRBJ1-2
CASRNLGQGIGELFF TGTGCCAGCAGGAACCTGGGACAGGGGATTGGTGAGCTGTTTTTT - TRBV11-2 TRBD1 TRBJ2-2